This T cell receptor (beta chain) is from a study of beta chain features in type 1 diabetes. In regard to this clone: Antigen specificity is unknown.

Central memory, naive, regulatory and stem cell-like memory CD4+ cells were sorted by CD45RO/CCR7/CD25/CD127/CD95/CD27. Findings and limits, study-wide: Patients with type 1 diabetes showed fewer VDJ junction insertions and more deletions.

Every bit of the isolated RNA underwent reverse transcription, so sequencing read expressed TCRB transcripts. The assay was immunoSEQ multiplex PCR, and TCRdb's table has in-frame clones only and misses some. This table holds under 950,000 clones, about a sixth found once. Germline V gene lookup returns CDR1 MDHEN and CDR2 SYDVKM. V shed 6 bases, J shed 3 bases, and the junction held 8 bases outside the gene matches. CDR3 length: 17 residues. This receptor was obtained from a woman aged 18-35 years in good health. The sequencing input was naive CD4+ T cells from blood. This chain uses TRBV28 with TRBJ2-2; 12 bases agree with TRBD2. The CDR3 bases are TGTGCCAGCAGCCGCTCCACTAGCGGGAGGTACACCGGGGAGCTGTTTTTT. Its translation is CASSRSTSGRYTGELFF.